The rows below give T cell receptor beta chains drawn from one sample of a study of T-cell reconstitution after alpha-beta-depleted transplantation in children. TCRdb itself ran the PCR reads through MiXCR, one entry per CDR3 protein. Among under 400,000 distinct CDR3 sequences listed, over 20% were seen once. The sequencing here drew on PBMCs, mostly from graft donor cells, taken 180 days after TCRalphabeta/CD19-depleted stem cell transplant. The source of these receptors is a male patient younger than 18 who had a stem cell transplant for acute lymphoblastic leukemia, so the T cells may come from the graft donor. The CDR3 runs from the conserved cysteine through the conserved F or W. Fields, in order: J gene, clone size, V gene, D gene, CDR3 DNA, CDR3 protein. D genes are given only for firm matches. Clone size appears in some rows only: once, few, many, or a class for an expanded clone.

j_call: TRBJ2-3; clone_size: once; v_call: TRBV4-2; d_call: NA; cdr3_nt: TGTGCCAGCAGCCAAGATAAGGGTGCAGATACGCAGTATTTT; cdr3_aa: CASSQDKGADTQYF
j_call: TRBJ1-1; clone_size: NA; v_call: TRBV20-1; d_call: TRBD1; cdr3_nt: TGCAGTGCGCCGGACAGGGGGTCTAATCAAGCTTTCTTT; cdr3_aa: CSAPDRGSNQAFF
j_call: TRBJ1-5; clone_size: few; v_call: TRBV29-1; d_call: NA; cdr3_nt: TGCAGCGTTGGGGTAGGGGAGCAGCCCCAGCATTTT; cdr3_aa: CSVGVGEQPQHF
j_call: TRBJ2-7; clone_size: few; v_call: TRBV25-1; d_call: NA; cdr3_nt: TGTGCCAGCAGTGAAGCTGGCAACTTCTACGAGCAGTACTTC; cdr3_aa: CASSEAGNFYEQYF
j_call: TRBJ1-6; clone_size: few; v_call: TRBV7-9; d_call: TRBD1; cdr3_nt: TGTGCCAGCAGCTCCCCCCCGGGACAGGGTGGTAGTTCACCCCTCCACTTT; cdr3_aa: CASSSPPGQGGSSPLHF
j_call: TRBJ2-7; clone_size: many; v_call: TRBV3-1; d_call: NA; cdr3_nt: TGTGCCAGCAGCCAACCTCCAGGGACAGCGGGCGAGCAGTACTTC; cdr3_aa: CASSQPPGTAGEQYF
j_call: TRBJ2-2; clone_size: NA; v_call: TRBV4-1; d_call: NA; cdr3_nt: TGCGCCAGCAGCCAGTTAACAGGGAGGACCGGGGAGCTTTTTTTT; cdr3_aa: CASSQLTGRTGELFF
j_call: TRBJ2-2; clone_size: NA; v_call: TRBV27; d_call: TRBD1; cdr3_nt: TGTGCCAGCAGTTGGGGACAGCTGAACACCGGGGAGCTGTTTTTT; cdr3_aa: CASSWGQLNTGELFF
j_call: TRBJ2-7; clone_size: few; v_call: TRBV18; d_call: NA; cdr3_nt: TGTGCCAGCTCACCTGTTGGGGGCCTATACGAGCAGTACTTC; cdr3_aa: CASSPVGGLYEQYF
j_call: TRBJ2-7; clone_size: NA; v_call: TRBV5-5; d_call: TRBD2; cdr3_nt: TGTGCCAGCAGCCCCAGACTAGCGCCTTCCTACGAGCAGTACTTC; cdr3_aa: CASSPRLAPSYEQYF
j_call: TRBJ2-5; clone_size: NA; v_call: TRBV29-1; d_call: TRBD1; cdr3_nt: TGCAGCGTTGAAGATGAGAGGGACAGGCCACAAGAGACCCAGTACTTC; cdr3_aa: CSVEDERDRPQETQYF
j_call: TRBJ2-5; clone_size: NA; v_call: TRBV28; d_call: TRBD2; cdr3_nt: TGTGCCAGCAGTTTACCAGCGGGAGAGGGAGAGACCCAGTACTTC; cdr3_aa: CASSLPAGEGETQYF
j_call: TRBJ2-7; clone_size: few; v_call: TRBV12-3/TRBV12-4; d_call: NA; cdr3_nt: TGTGCCAGCAGTTTAGAGGTCAGCTCCTACGAGCAGTACTTC; cdr3_aa: CASSLEVSSYEQYF
j_call: TRBJ2-1; clone_size: NA; v_call: TRBV20-1; d_call: TRBD2; cdr3_nt: TGCAGTGCTAGAGAACCCCTAGCGGGTAGGAATGAGCAGTTCTTC; cdr3_aa: CSAREPLAGRNEQFF
j_call: TRBJ2-2; clone_size: many; v_call: TRBV12-3/TRBV12-4; d_call: TRBD2; cdr3_nt: TGTGCCAGCAGTTACGGACTAGCAGTGAACACCGGGGAGCTGTTTTTT; cdr3_aa: CASSYGLAVNTGELFF
j_call: TRBJ2-1; clone_size: NA; v_call: TRBV18; d_call: NA; cdr3_nt: TGTGCCAGCTCACGCATAGAGGCAATATACAATGAGCAGTTCTTC; cdr3_aa: CASSRIEAIYNEQFF
j_call: TRBJ2-7; clone_size: NA; v_call: TRBV20-1; d_call: TRBD2; cdr3_nt: TGCAGTGCTACTACTAGCGGGTCTCCCAACGAGCAGTACTTC; cdr3_aa: CSATTSGSPNEQYF
j_call: TRBJ2-7; clone_size: NA; v_call: TRBV5-1; d_call: NA; cdr3_nt: TGCGCCAGCAGCTTCTTACCGGATAGGAGCTCCTACGAGCAGTACTTC; cdr3_aa: CASSFLPDRSSYEQYF
j_call: TRBJ2-1; clone_size: few; v_call: TRBV29-1; d_call: TRBD2; cdr3_nt: TGCAGCGTTGAAGATCTGACTAGCGCGAACTCCTACAATGAGCAGTTCTTC; cdr3_aa: CSVEDLTSANSYNEQFF
j_call: TRBJ2-5; clone_size: few; v_call: TRBV6-1; d_call: NA; cdr3_nt: TGTGCCAGCAGTGACAGGTTGAGGTATCTTGAGACCCAGTACTTC; cdr3_aa: CASSDRLRYLETQYF
j_call: TRBJ2-1; clone_size: few; v_call: TRBV20-1; d_call: TRBD2; cdr3_nt: TGCAGTGCTAGACGGGCGGGAGCGGACAATGAGCAGTTCTTC; cdr3_aa: CSARRAGADNEQFF
j_call: TRBJ2-5; clone_size: NA; v_call: TRBV6-5; d_call: NA; cdr3_nt: TGTGCCAGCAGTTACAGTGGCAGGGGTCGAGGAGAGACCCAGTACTTC; cdr3_aa: CASSYSGRGRGETQYF
j_call: TRBJ1-1; clone_size: NA; v_call: TRBV5-6; d_call: NA; cdr3_nt: TGTGCCAGCAGCCACCGGACCTGGGGCGCTGAAGCTTTCTTT; cdr3_aa: CASSHRTWGAEAFF
j_call: TRBJ2-7; clone_size: few; v_call: TRBV7-2; d_call: TRBD2; cdr3_nt: TGTGCCAGCAGCTTAACAGCGGGAAGCGTTTACGAGCAGTACTTC; cdr3_aa: CASSLTAGSVYEQYF
j_call: TRBJ2-1; clone_size: NA; v_call: TRBV27; d_call: TRBD2; cdr3_nt: TGTGCCAGCAGTCCCCTAGCGGGAGGGTTCTCATACAATGAGCAGTTCTTC; cdr3_aa: CASSPLAGGFSYNEQFF
j_call: TRBJ2-2; clone_size: few; v_call: TRBV6-1; d_call: NA; cdr3_nt: TGTGCCACCAAGGGGGAGGAGCGGGAAACCGGGGAGCTGTTTTTT; cdr3_aa: CATKGEERETGELFF
j_call: TRBJ2-3; clone_size: few; v_call: TRBV20-1; d_call: TRBD2; cdr3_nt: TGCAGTGCTAGAGATGACGTAGGCGGGAGTCCAGATACGCAGTATTTT; cdr3_aa: CSARDDVGGSPDTQYF
j_call: TRBJ2-3; clone_size: many; v_call: TRBV20-1; d_call: TRBD1; cdr3_nt: TGCAGTGCTAGTTGGGACAGGGCCACAGATACGCAGTATTTT; cdr3_aa: CSASWDRATDTQYF
j_call: TRBJ1-5; clone_size: few; v_call: TRBV5-6; d_call: TRBD1; cdr3_nt: TGTGCCAGCAGCACCCTACAGGGGGCTTATCAGCCCCAGCATTTT; cdr3_aa: CASSTLQGAYQPQHF
j_call: TRBJ1-1; clone_size: NA; v_call: TRBV14; d_call: TRBD1; cdr3_nt: TGTGCCAGCAGCCTTTACAGGGGGCCAGCTTTCTTT; cdr3_aa: CASSLYRGPAFF
j_call: TRBJ1-5; clone_size: NA; v_call: TRBV5-6; d_call: NA; cdr3_nt: TGTGCCAGCAGCACCACAGGGTTTCAGCCCCAGCATTTT; cdr3_aa: CASSTTGFQPQHF
j_call: TRBJ2-5; clone_size: many; v_call: TRBV5-1; d_call: NA; cdr3_nt: TGCGCCAGCAGAGCAACAGGTCAAGAGACCCAGTACTTC; cdr3_aa: CASRATGQETQYF